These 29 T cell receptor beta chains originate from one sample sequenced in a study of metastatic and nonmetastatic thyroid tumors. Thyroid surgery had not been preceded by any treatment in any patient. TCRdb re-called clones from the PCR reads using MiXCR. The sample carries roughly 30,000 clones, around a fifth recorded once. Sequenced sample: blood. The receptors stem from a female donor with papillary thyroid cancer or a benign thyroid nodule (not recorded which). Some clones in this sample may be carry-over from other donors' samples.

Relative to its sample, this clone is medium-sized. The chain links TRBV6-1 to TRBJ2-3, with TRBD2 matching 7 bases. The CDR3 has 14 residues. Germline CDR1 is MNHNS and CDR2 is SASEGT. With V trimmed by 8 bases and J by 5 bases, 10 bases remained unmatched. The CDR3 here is CASRWRELVDTQYF. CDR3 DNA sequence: TGTGCCAGCCGGTGGCGGGAGCTGGTAGATACGCAGTATTTT.

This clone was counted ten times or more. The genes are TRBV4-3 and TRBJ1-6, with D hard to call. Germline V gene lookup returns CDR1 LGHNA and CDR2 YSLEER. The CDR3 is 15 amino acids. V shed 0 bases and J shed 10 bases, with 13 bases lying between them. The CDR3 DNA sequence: TGCGCCAGCAGCCAAGAAAGGAGCAACGGCTCACCCCTCCACTTT. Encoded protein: CASSQERSNGSPLHF.

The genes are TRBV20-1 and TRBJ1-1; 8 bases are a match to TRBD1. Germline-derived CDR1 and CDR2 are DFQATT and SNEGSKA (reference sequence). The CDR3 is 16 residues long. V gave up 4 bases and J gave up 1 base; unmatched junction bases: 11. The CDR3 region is CSAKTGQGGGNTEAFF. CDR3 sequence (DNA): TGCAGTGCTAAGACCGGACAGGGCGGAGGGAACACTGAAGCTTTCTTT.

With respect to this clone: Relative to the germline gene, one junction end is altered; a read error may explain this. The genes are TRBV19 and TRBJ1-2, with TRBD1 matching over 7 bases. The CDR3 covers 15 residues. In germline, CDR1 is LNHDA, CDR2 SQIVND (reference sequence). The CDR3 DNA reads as TGTGCCGGTAGTATAGGGGCAGGGGACAGCTATGGTTACACCTTC. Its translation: CAGSIGAGDSYGYTF.

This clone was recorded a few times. CDR3 in amino acids: CASSYGAPGFEAFF. As DNA, the CDR3 is TGTGCCAGCAGTTACGGGGCCCCCGGATTTGAAGCTTTCTTT. The V and J genes are TRBV6-5 and TRBJ1-1, with D possibly being TRBD1 (5 bases). The CDR3 contains 14 residues. Trimming pared 2 bases from V and 7 bases from J, leaving 14 bases between. Germline V gives CDR1 MNHEY, CDR2 SVGAGI.

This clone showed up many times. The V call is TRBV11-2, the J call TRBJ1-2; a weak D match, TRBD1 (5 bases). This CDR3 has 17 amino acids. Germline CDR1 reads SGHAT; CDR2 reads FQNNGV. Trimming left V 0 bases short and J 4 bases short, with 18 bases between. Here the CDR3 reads CASSLESVGQRGYGYTF. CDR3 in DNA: TGTGCCAGCAGCTTAGAGTCGGTGGGGCAGAGAGGCTATGGCTACACCTTC.

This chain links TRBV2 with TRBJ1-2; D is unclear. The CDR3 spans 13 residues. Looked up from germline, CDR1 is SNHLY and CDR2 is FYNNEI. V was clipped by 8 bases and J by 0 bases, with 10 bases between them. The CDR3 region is CASLTDPNYGYTF. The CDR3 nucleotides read TGTGCCAGCCTTACAGATCCTAACTATGGCTACACCTTC.

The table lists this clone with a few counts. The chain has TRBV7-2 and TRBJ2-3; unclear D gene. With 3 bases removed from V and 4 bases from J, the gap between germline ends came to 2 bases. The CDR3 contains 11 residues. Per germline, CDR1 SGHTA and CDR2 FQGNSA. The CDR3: CASSLADTQYF. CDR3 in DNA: TGTGCCAGCAGCTTGGCAGATACGCAGTATTTT.

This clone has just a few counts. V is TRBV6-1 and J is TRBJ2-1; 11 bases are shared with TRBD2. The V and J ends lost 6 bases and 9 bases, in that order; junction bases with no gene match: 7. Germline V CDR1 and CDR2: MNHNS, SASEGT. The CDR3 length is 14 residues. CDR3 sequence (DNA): TGTGCCAGCAGACTTAGCGGGGGGGCCCGTGAGCAGTTCTTC. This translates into CASRLSGGAREQFF.

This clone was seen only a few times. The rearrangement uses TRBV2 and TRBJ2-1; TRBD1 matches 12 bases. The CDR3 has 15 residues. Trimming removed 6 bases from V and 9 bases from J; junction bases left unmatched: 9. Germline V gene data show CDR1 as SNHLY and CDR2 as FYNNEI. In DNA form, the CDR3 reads TGTGCCAGCAGGAGGAGGGACAGGGGGCTGAGTGAGCAGTTCTTC. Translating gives CASRRRDRGLSEQFF. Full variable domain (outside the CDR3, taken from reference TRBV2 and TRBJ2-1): EPEVTQTPSHQVTQMGQEVILRCVPISNHLYFYWYRQILGQKVEFLVSFYNNEISEKSEIFDDQFSVERPDGSNFTLKIRSTKLEDSAMYFCASRRRDRGLSEQFFGPGTRLTVL.

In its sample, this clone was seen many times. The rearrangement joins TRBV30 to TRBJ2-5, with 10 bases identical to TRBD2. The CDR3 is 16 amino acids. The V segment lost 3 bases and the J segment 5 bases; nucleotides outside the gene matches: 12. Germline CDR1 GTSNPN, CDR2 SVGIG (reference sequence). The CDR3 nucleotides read TGTGCCTGGAGGGGAGCGGGAGGGCCATTTTCTGAGACCCAGTACTTC. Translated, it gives CAWRGAGGPFSETQYF.

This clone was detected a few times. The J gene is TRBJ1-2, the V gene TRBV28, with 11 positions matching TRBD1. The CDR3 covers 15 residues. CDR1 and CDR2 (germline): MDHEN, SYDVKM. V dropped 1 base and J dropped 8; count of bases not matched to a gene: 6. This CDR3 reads CASSLSRTGGWGYTF. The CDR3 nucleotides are TGTGCCAGCAGTTTATCCCGGACAGGGGGCTGGGGCTACACCTTC.

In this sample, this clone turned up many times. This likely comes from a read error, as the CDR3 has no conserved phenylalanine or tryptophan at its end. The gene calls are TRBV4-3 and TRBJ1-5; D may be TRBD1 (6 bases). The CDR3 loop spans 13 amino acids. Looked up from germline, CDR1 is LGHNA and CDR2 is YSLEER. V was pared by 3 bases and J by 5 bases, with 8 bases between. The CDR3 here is CASSQRTDQPQHL. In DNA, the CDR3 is TGCGCCAGCAGCCAGAGGACAGATCAGCCCCAGCATCTT.

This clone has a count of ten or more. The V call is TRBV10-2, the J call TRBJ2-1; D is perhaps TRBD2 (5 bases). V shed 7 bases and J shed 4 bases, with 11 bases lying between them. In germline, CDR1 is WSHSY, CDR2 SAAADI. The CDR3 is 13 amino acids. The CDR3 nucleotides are TGCGCCAGCAAGTCAGGACTGTACAATGAGCAGTTCTTC. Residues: CASKSGLYNEQFF.

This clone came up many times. The CDR3 here is CSASKGPSYNEQFF. In DNA, the CDR3 is TGCAGTGCTAGTAAGGGTCCCTCCTACAATGAGCAGTTCTTC. The V call is TRBV20-1, the J call TRBJ2-1; D gene uncertain. Germline assignment: CDR1 DFQATT and CDR2 SNEGSKA (reference sequence). The CDR3 contains 14 residues. V was trimmed by 3 bases and J by 0 bases, leaving 9 bases between them.

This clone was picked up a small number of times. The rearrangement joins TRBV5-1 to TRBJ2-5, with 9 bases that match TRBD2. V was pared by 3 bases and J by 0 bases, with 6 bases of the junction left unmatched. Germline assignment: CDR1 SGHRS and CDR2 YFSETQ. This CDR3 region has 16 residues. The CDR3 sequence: CASSSWQRGDQETQYF. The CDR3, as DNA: TGCGCCAGCAGCTCATGGCAGCGGGGGGACCAAGAGACCCAGTACTTC.

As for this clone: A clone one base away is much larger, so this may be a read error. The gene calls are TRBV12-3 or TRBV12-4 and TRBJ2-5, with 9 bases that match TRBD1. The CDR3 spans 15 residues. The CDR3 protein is CASSPDRGGQENQYF. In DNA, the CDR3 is TGTGCCAGCAGTCCCGACAGGGGGGGACAAGAGAACCAGTACTTC.

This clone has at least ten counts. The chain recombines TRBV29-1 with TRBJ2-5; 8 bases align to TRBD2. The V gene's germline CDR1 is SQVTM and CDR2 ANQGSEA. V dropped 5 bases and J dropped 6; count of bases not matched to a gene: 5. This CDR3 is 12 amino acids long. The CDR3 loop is CSVPSGRKTQYF. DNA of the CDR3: TGCAGCGTTCCCAGCGGGAGAAAGACCCAGTACTTC. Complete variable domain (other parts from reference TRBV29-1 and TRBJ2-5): SAVISQKPSRDICQRGTSLTIQCQVDSQVTMMFWYRQQPGQSLTLIATANQGSEATYESGFVIDKFPISRPNLTFSTLTVSNMSPEDSSIYLCSVPSGRKTQYFGPGTRLLVL.

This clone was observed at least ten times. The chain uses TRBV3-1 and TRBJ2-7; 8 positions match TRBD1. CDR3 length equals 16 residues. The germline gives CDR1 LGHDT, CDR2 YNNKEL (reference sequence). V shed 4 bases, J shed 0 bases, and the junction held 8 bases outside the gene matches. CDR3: CASSPSGTGYSYEQYF. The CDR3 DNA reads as TGTGCCAGCAGCCCATCAGGGACAGGTTACTCCTACGAGCAGTACTTC.

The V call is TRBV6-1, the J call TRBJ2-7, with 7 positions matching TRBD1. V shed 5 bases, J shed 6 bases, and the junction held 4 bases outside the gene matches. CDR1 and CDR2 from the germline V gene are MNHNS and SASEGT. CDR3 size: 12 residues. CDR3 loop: CASSRRQGEQYF. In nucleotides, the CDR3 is TGTGCCAGCAGTCGACGACAGGGCGAGCAGTACTTC.

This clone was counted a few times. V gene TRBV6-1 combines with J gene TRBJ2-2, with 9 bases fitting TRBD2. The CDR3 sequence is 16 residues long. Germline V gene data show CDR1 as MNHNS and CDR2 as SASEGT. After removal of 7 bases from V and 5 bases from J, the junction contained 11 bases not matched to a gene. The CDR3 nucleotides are TGTGCCAGCAAAGGGACGTCGCGGGGGGGTACCGGGGAGCTGTTTTTT. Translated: CASKGTSRGGTGELFF.

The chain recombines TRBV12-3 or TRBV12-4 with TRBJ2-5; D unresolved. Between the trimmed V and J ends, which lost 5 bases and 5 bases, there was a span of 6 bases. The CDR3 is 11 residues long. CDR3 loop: CASSKGETQYF. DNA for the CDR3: TGTGCCAGCAGTAAAGGGGAGACCCAGTACTTC.

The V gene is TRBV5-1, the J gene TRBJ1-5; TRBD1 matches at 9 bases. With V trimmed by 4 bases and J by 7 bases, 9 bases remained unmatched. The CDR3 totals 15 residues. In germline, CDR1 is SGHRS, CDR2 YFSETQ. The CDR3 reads CASSPGTGMGQPQHF. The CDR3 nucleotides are TGCGCCAGCAGCCCCGGGACAGGGATGGGGCAGCCCCAGCATTTT. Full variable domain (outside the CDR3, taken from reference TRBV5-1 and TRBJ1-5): KAGVTQTPRYLIKTRGQQVTLSCSPISGHRSVSWYQQTPGQGLQFLFEYFSETQRNKGNFPGRFSGRQFSNSRSEMNVSTLELGDSALYLCASSPGTGMGQPQHFGDGTRLSIL.

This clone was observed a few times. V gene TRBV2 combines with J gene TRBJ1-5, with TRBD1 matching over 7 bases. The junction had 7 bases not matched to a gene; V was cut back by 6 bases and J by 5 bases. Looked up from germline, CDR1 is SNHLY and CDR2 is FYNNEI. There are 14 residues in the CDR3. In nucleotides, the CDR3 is TGTGCCAGCAGCCCGGGACAGCTTCATCAGCCCCAGCATTTT. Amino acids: CASSPGQLHQPQHF.

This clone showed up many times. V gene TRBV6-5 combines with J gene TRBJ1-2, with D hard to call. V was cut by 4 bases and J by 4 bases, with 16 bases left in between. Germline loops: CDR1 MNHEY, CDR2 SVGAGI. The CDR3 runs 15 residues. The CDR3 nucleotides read TGTGCCAGCAGTTCCTTTGGGGAGGAGGTCTATGGCTACACCTTC. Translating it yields CASSSFGEEVYGYTF.

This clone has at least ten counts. The CDR3: CSARQDTQTQYF. In nucleotides, the CDR3 is TGCAGTGCTAGACAGGACACGCAGACCCAGTACTTC. J is TRBJ2-5 and V is TRBV20-1; weak D call: TRBD1 (5 bases). Germline CDR1 DFQATT, CDR2 SNEGSKA (reference sequence). The CDR3 runs 12 residues. Between the trimmed V and J ends, which lost 2 bases and 6 bases, there was a span of 10 bases.

The CDR3 is CASSSGQANEQFF. Written as DNA, the CDR3 is TGTGCCAGCAGCTCTGGACAGGCTAATGAGCAGTTCTTC. The chain has TRBV7-6 and TRBJ2-1; 7 bases line up with TRBD1. The CDR3 covers 13 residues. V shed 4 bases and J 7 bases; nucleotides not matched to a gene: 4. Germline V gives CDR1 SGHVS, CDR2 FNYEAQ.

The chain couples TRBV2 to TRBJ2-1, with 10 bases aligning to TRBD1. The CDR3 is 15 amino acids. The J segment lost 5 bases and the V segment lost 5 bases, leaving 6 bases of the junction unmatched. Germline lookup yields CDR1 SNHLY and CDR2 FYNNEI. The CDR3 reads CASSRPGQGNNEQFF. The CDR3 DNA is TGTGCCAGCAGTCGTCCGGGACAGGGGAACAATGAGCAGTTCTTC. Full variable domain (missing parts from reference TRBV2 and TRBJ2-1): EPEVTQTPSHQVTQMGQEVILRCVPISNHLYFYWYRQILGQKVEFLVSFYNNEISEKSEIFDDQFSVERPDGSNFTLKIRSTKLEDSAMYFCASSRPGQGNNEQFFGPGTRLTVL.

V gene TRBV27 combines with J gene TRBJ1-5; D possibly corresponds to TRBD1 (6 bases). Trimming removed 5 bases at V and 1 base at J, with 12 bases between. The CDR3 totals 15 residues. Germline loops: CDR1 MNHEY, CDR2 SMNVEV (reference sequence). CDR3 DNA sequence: TGTGCCAGCAGTCGAGACAGGCTGAGCAATCAGCCCCAGCATTTT. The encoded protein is CASSRDRLSNQPQHF.